This T cell receptor beta chain was sequenced for a study of prognosis after radiotherapy for stage I lung cancer. Study summary: Stereotactic body radiotherapy was given without concurrent therapy in all patients.

This clonotype was picked up many times. The antigen is unknown. Free of prior chemotherapy, radiotherapy and other malignancies, all of the patients were also node-negative on CT and PET/CT. Blood draws of roughly 6 milliliters of peripheral blood occurred at each of two time points. Study outcomes and limitations: Patients developing distant metastases showed lower Shannon entropy after stereotactic body radiation therapy.

Genomic DNA was subjected to two-round multiplex PCR for amplification of TCR beta CDR3. First-round PCR employed TRBV- and TRBJ-specific primers for each gene. TCRdb reprocessed the multiplex PCR reads via MiXCR and lists one record per CDR3 protein. This sample has over 45,000 distinct CDR3 sequences, with approximately 25% found just once. This receptor was identified in a donor aged 50 or older with non-small cell lung cancer. Sample: PBMCs, taken before or after stereotactic body radiation therapy (not recorded which).

CDR3 bases: TGTGCCAGCAGTGTGACAGTTAACACTGAAGCTTTCTTT. This translates into CASSVTVNTEAFF. The J gene is TRBJ1-1, the V gene TRBV6-1; D is possibly TRBD1 (5 bases). Trimming took off 4 bases at V and 2 bases at J, with 8 bases between the two ends. The CDR3 extends over 13 amino acids. From germline, CDR1 is MNHNS and CDR2 SASEGT.